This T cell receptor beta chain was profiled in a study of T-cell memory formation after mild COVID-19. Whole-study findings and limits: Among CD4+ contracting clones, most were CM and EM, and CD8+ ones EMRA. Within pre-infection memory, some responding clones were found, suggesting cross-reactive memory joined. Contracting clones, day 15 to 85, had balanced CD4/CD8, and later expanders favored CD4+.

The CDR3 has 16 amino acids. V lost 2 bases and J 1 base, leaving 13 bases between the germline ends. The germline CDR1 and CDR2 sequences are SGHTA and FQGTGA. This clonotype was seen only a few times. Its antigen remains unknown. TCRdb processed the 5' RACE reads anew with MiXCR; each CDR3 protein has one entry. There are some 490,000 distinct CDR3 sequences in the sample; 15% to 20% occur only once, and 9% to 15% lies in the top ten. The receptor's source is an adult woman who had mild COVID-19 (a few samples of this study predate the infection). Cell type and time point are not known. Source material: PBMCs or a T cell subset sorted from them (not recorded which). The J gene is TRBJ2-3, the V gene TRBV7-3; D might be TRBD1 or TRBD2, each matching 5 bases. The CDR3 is CASSLWPGRGTDTQYF. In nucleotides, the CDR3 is TGTGCCAGCAGCTTATGGCCGGGGCGGGGCACAGATACGCAGTATTTT.